This T cell receptor beta chain was sequenced for a study of cytomegalovirus exposure and HLA in healthy donors. Turning to the study itself: Early release data held some 79 million unique TCRs from HLA-typed donors. Study conclusions and caveats: For cytomegalovirus status, the classifier reportedly gave diagnoses with high specificity and sensitivity. Later work found most CMV-associated TCR beta chains apparently HLA-restricted.

Turning to this clone: Its antigen remains unknown.

Germline loops: CDR1 SGHNT, CDR2 YYREEE (reference sequence). This CDR3 has 15 residues. PCR amplification relied on 60 Vbeta primers (plus 13 Jbeta primers). Data came from immunoSEQ multiplex PCR; TCRdb stores just in-frame clones and leaves some out. Counted here are 200,000 to 250,000 clones, 70% to 80% occurring once; the ten biggest clones make up about 0.22%. This chain joins TRBV5-4 and TRBJ2-5; D is possibly TRBD2 (6 bases). The end of the DNA aligns better with TRBJ2-7, so the J call may be wrong. The sample taken for sequencing was PBMCs. The source is a girl aged 2-10 years in good health and CMV-seronegative. Here the CDR3 DNA reads TGTGCCAGCAGCGTCCCGACGGGGGAACCATACGAGCAGTACTTC. Protein: CASSVPTGEPYEQYF.